This T cell receptor beta chain was sequenced in a study of blood T cell repertoires in COVID-19. While infection was still active, Seattle patients were enrolled and then followed longitudinally. TCRdb keeps only in-frame clones here, not all; method: immunoSEQ multiplex PCR. The sample contains around 200,000 clones, roughly 84% of which appear only once. The CDR3 sequence is 16 residues long. The germline CDR1 and CDR2 sequences are SGHRS and YFSETQ. J gave up 4 bases and V 4 bases, and 7 bases lay outside the gene matches. This chain joins TRBV5-1 and TRBJ2-3; TRBD2 aligns across 12 bases. This receptor was taken from a woman aged 40 to 50 with COVID-19, enrolled during active disease. The sequenced sample consisted of peripheral blood. CDR3 region: CASSITSGGSADTQYF. CDR3 nucleotides: TGCGCCAGCAGCATAACTAGCGGGGGGTCGGCAGATACGCAGTATTTT.